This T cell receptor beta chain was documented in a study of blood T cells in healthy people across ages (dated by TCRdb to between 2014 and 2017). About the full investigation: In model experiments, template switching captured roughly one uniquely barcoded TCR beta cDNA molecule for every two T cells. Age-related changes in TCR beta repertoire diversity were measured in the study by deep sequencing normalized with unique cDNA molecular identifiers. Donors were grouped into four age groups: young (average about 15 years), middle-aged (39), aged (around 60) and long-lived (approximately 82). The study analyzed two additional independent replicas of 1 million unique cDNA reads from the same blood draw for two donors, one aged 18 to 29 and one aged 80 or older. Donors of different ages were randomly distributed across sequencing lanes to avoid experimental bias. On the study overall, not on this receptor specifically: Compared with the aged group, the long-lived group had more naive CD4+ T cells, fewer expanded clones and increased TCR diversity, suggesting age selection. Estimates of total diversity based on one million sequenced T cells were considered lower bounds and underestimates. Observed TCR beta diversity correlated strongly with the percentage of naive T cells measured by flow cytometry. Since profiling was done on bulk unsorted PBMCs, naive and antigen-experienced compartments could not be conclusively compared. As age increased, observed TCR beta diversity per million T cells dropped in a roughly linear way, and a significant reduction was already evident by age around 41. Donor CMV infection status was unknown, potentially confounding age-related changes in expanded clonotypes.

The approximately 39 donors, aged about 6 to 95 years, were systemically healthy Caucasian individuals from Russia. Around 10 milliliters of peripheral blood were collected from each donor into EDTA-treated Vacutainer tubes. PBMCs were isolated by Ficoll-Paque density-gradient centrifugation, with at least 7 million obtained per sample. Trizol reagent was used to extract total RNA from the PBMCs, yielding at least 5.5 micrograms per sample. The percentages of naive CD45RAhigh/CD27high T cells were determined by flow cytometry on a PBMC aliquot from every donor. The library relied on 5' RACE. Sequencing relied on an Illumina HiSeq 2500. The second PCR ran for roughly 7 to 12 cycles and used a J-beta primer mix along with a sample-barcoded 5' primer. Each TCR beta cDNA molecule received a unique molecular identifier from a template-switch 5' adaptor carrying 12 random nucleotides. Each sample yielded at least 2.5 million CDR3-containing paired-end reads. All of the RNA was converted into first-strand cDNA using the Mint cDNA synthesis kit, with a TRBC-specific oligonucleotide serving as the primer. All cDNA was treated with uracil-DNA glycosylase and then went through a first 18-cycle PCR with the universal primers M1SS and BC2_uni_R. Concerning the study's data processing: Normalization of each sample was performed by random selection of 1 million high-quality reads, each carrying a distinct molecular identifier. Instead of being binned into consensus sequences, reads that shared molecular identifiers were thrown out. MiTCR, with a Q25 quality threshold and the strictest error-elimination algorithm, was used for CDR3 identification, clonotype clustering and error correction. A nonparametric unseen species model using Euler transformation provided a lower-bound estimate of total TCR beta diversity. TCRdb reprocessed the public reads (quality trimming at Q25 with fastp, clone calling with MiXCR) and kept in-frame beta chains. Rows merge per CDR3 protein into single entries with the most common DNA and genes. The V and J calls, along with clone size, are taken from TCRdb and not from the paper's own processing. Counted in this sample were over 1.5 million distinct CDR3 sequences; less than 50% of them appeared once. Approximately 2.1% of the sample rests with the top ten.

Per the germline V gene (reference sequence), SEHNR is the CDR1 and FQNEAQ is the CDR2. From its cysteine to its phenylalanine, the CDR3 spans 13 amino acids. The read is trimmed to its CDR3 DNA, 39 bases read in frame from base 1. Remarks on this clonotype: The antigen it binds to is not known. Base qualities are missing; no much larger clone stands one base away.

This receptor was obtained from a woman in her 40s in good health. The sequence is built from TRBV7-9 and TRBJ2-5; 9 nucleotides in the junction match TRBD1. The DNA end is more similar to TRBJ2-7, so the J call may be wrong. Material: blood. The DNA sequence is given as TGTGCCAGCAGCGGCGGGACAGGGCTCGAGCAGTACTTC. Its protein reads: CASSGGTGLEQYF.